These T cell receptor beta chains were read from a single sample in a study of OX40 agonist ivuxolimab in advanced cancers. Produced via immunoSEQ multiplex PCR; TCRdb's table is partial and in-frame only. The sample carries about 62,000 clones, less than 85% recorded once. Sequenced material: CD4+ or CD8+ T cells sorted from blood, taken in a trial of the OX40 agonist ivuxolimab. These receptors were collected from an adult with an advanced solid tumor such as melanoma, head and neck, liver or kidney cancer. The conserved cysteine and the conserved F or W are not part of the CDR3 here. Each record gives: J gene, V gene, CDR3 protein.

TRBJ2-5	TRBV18	AIRDSLQETQY
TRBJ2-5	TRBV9	ASSVVGETQY
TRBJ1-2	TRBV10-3	AISESGGYT
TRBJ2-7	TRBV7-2	ASSLAAHEQY
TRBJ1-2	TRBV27	ASGREIGGYT
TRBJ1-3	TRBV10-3	AISSTETGNTIY
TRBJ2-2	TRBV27	ASSSQTGGTGELF
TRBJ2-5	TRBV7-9	ASSNTEAPGGQTQY
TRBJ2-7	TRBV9	ASSVGVSVGYEQY
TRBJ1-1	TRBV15	ATSRKLNAWNTEAF
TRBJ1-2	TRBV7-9	ASSLGQDKGYT
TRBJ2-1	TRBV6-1	AIEGQPHEQF
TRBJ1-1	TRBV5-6	ASSRALGQGRSKGAF
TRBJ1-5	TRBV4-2	ASSQELGSPQH
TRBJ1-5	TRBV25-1	ASSASGLQPQH
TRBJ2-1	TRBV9	ASSVTGLPESGEQF
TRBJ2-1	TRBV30	AWSFGTSDSNEQF
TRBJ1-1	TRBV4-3	ASSQDWAVQNTVNTEAF
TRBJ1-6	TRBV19	ASSTAGNNSPLH
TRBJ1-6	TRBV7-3	ASSLGTAATPLH
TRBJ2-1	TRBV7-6	ASSSPKRTSGGSSYNEQF
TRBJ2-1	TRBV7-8	ASSLAARGKEEQF
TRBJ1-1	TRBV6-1	AAGTGVAEAF
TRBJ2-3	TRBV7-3	ASSTAPGRTDTQY
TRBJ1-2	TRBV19	ASSIQGSDGYT
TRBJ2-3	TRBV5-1	ASSFGGSTDTQY
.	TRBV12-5	ASGLRTGGFYEQY
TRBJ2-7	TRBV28	ASSLRTGPHEQY
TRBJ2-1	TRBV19	ASSPPGSYNEQF
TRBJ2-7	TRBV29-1	SVGRDSSYEQY
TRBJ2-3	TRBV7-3	ASRLTGVGTDTQY
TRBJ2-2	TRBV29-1	SVEMASSIPGELF
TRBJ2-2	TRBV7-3	ASSPSGGVANTGELF
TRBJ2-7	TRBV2	ACIPRDTYEQY
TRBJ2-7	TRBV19	ASSKTSGIYEQY
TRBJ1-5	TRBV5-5	ASSSDFNQPQH
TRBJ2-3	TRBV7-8	ASSPRIAGTDTQY
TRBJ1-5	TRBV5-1	ASSLAPGQFNLNQPQH
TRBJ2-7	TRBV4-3	ASSQDRLGKGAYGEQY
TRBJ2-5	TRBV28	ASSLEETQY
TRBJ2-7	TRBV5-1	ASSSTTGGGSYEQY
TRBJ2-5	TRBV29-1	SVVGYQETQY
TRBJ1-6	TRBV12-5	ASGFSTGSGNSPLH
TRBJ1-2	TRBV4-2	ASSFPDRVYYGYT
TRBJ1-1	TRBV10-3	AISPGQGFLTEAF
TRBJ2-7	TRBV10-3	AISEPRDTGGEQY
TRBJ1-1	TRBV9	ASSAEGQDAEAF
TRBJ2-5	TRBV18	ASSPVQETQY
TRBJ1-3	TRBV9	ASSPPTVHSGNTIY
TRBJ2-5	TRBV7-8	ASSLVGDIGGEPKETQY
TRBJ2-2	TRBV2	ASSPGRPNTGELF